The rows below give T cell receptor beta chains drawn from one sample of a study of shared clonotypes between healthy human individuals. Repertoires were generated with immunoSEQ multiplex PCR, while TCRdb's copy carries only in-frame clones and drops some. Among 450,000 to 500,000 clones listed, 70% to 85% were seen once. Sequenced material: PBMCs. These receptors were taken from a woman between 40 and 55 years old in good health. Some clones in this sample may be carry-over from other donors' samples. The conserved cysteine and the conserved F or W are not part of the CDR3 here.

len | j_gene | v_gene | CDR3aa
13 | TRBJ2-1 | TRBV7-8 | ASSPISGSYNEQF
12 | TRBJ2-2 | TRBV25-1 | ASSPDTNTGELF
13 | TRBJ2-3 | TRBV2 | ASRPQREWTDTQY
11 | TRBJ1-1 | TRBV2 | ASSENGNTEAF
11 | TRBJ2-1 | TRBV28 | ASSSQGTHEQF
12 | TRBJ2-7 | TRBV7-2 | ASSYRTGGNEQY
11 | TRBJ2-5 | TRBV29-1 | SVEGAPQETQY
13 | TRBJ1-5 | TRBV7-2 | ASSLGGGGNQPQH
14 | TRBJ2-5 | TRBV9 | ASSVSTAGPGETQY
12 | TRBJ1-3 | TRBV5-5 | ASSLEGSLNTIY
12 | TRBJ2-7 | TRBV29-1 | SATTGSFSYEQY
12 | TRBJ2-7 | TRBV4-3 | ASSQADGTYEQY
15 | TRBJ2-1 | TRBV11-3 | ASSINGLAGGYNEQF
15 | TRBJ1-2 | TRBV10-2 | ASSAETPGQSRGGYT